Listed below are T cell receptor beta chains from one sample, sequenced in a study of T cells after yellow fever vaccination. TCRdb re-analysed the 5' RACE reads in MiXCR, keeping a single row per CDR3 protein. Counted here are hundreds of thousands of distinct CDR3 sequences, roughly 13% occurring once; the ten biggest clones make up around an eighth. The material was PBMCs, obtained on the day of the yellow fever booster vaccination. The receptors were gathered from a man aged 25 to 40 who received the YFV17D yellow fever vaccine. The CDR3 runs from the conserved cysteine through the conserved F or W. D genes are given only for firm matches. Only part of the rows carry a size: once, few, many, or a class if the clone is expanded.

>.|TRBV4-2|TRBJ1-1|.
TGTGCCAGCAGCCAAGACCCAGGCCAGACTGAAGCTTTCTTT
CASSQDPGQTEAFF
>.|TRBV4-3|TRBJ2-7|many
TGCGCCAGCAGCCAAGAACGGGTTCCGGTTCTCTACGAGCAGTACTTC
CASSQERVPVLYEQYF
>.|TRBV20-1|TRBJ2-1|.
TGCAGTGTTAGGCGGTATGTGGGTCCAGAGATTGATGAGCAGTTCTTC
CSVRRYVGPEIDEQFF
>TRBD2|TRBV7-9|TRBJ2-3|few
TGTGCCAGCAGCTATAGCGGGAGACGAGATACGCAGTATTTT
CASSYSGRRDTQYF
>.|TRBV20-1|TRBJ2-1|few
TGCAGTGCCCCTAAGGGAAGAAGCTCGGTCTTCAATGAGCAGTTCTTC
CSAPKGRSSVFNEQFF
>TRBD2|TRBV5-6|TRBJ2-1|few
TGTGCCAGCAGCTCCGGGACTAGGCTCAATGAGCAGTTCTTC
CASSSGTRLNEQFF
>TRBD1|TRBV7-8|TRBJ1-6|few
TGTGCCAGCAGCGGACAGGGATGGAATTCACCCCTCCACTTT
CASSGQGWNSPLHF
>.|TRBV7-7|TRBJ2-7|.
TGTGCTAGCAGCCAAGGCCGGGGCCACGAGCAGTACTTC
CASSQGRGHEQYF
>TRBD1|TRBV29-1|TRBJ2-2|.
TGCAGCGGCAGGGGGACCGGGGAGCTGTTTTTT
CSGRGTGELFF
>.|TRBV6-1|TRBJ1-2|.
TGTGCCAGCAGCCACGACGCAGCCACTGGCTACACCTTC
CASSHDAATGYTF
>TRBD2|TRBV27|TRBJ2-1|few
TGTGCCAGCAGTCCGGGGACTAGCGGGAGTGACAATGAGCAGTTCTTC
CASSPGTSGSDNEQFF
>.|TRBV6-1|TRBJ2-7|few
TGTGCCAGCAGCCCCGACAGATTGACCTCCTACGAGCAGTACTTC
CASSPDRLTSYEQYF
>.|TRBV6-2/TRBV6-3|TRBJ2-7|.
TGTGCCAGCAGTTTGAACGTCTACGAGCAGTACTTC
CASSLNVYEQYF
>.|TRBV12-3/TRBV12-4|TRBJ2-2|few
TGTGCCAGCAGTCGAGGAGGGGTCACCGGGGAGCTGTTTTTT
CASSRGGVTGELFF
>.|TRBV5-4|TRBJ2-7|.
TGCGCCAGCAGCTTGGAAGGGGGTCGCTACGAGCAGTACTTC
CASSLEGGRYEQYF
>.|TRBV27|TRBJ1-2|few
TGTGCCAGCCACGGACCACTCGCTGCTGGCTACACCTTC
CASHGPLAAGYTF
>.|TRBV12-3/TRBV12-4|TRBJ2-6|once
TGTGCCGGCAGAGGGACAGCGGGTGTCACTCGGGCCAACGTCCTGACTTTC
CAGRGTAGVTRANVLTF
>TRBD1|TRBV19|TRBJ2-5|.
TGTGCCAGTAGTAAAGCTCCGGGACAGGGAGTGGAGACCCAGTACTTC
CASSKAPGQGVETQYF
>TRBD2|TRBV12-3/TRBV12-4|TRBJ2-7|few
TGTGCCAGCAGTTTAGCGCGGGGCGGGGGACCTGCTGGGGAGCAGTACTTC
CASSLARGGGPAGEQYF
>TRBD1|TRBV27|TRBJ2-7|.
TGTGCCAGCAGTTTAGAGTCCGGGACAGGAGTCTACGAGCAGTACTTC
CASSLESGTGVYEQYF
>.|TRBV7-2|TRBJ2-1|few
TGTGCCAGCAGCTTAAAGACATACAACTACAATGAGCAGTTCTTC
CASSLKTYNYNEQFF
>.|TRBV20-1|TRBJ1-2|.
TGCAGTCATTATGGGGATGGCTACACCTTC
CSHYGDGYTF
>TRBD2|TRBV20-1|TRBJ2-3|.
TGCAGTGCTAAGATCGGGACTAGCGTCAGCACAGATACGCAGTATTTT
CSAKIGTSVSTDTQYF
>.|TRBV6-1|TRBJ2-3|.
TGTGCCAGCAGTGCCTCTGCGAGCGATACGCAGTATTTT
CASSASASDTQYF
>.|TRBV19|TRBJ2-3|.
TGTGCCAGTAGTATTGGTGGGGAAGATACGCAGTATTTT
CASSIGGEDTQYF